The next 12 T cell receptor beta chains were all read from a single sample in a study of T cells expressing NK-cell markers. TCRdb re-called the 5' RACE reads, yielding one record per CDR3 amino acid sequence without DNA. The table lists roughly 390,000 distinct CDR3 sequences, with over 4% in the top ten. The source material was blood T cells: a sorted CD56 or NKG2C T cell subset, CD4+ or CD8+ T cells, or bulk PBMC T cells (not recorded which). Receptors were obtained from a man aged 18-75 years in good health.

The CDR3 reads CASSLRLGLAGNLTQYF. The J gene is TRBJ2-3, the V gene TRBV12-3 or TRBV12-4; the TCRdb D gene call, TRBD2, has no DNA to confirm it. CDR3 size: 17 residues.

The chain uses TRBV10-3 and TRBJ2-7; TCRdb calls TRBD1, which cannot be checked without DNA. CDR1 is ENHRY and CDR2 is SYGVKD in the germline V gene. CDR3 length: 14 residues. The CDR3 reads CAISETGQGNEQYF.

V and J are TRBV6-2 or TRBV6-3 and TRBJ1-5. CDR3 length equals 16 residues. CDR1 MNHEY and CDR2 SVGEGT come from the germline V gene. This CDR3 reads CASSYLRAYSNQPQHF.

The chain carries TRBV20-1 and TRBJ1-3; TCRdb gives TRBD1 as the D gene, but with no DNA this cannot be confirmed. This CDR3 spans 17 amino acids. Germline values: CDR1 DFQATT, CDR2 SNEGSKA (reference sequence). The CDR3 loop is CSASSRGGSSRGNTIYF.

V and J are TRBV7-2 and TRBJ2-7; the TRBD1 assignment by TCRdb is unverifiable without DNA. The germline V gene has CDR1 SGHTA and CDR2 FQGNSA. This CDR3 has 15 residues. The CDR3 reads CASSLHDLGGYEQYF. The full variable domain, its missing parts supplied by reference TRBV7-2 and TRBJ2-7, is GAGVSQSPSNKVTEKGKDVELRCDPISGHTALYWYRQSLGQGLEFLIYFQGNSAPDKSGLPSDRFSAERTGGSVSTLTIQRTQQEDSAVYLCASSLHDLGGYEQYFGPGTRLTVT.

J is TRBJ1-2 and V is TRBV20-1. The CDR3 covers 13 residues. Germline CDR1 is DFQATT and CDR2 is SNEGSKA (reference sequence). CDR3 sequence reads: CSARAQGYYGYTF.

The chain is built from TRBV3-1 and TRBJ1-5. CDR1 is LGHDT and CDR2 is YNNKEL in the germline V gene (reference sequence). The CDR3 is made up of 14 amino acids. The CDR3 region is CASSQDRASKPQHF.

This chain connects TRBV5-1 to TRBJ1-2; as DNA is missing, the TRBD1 call by TCRdb cannot be tested. This CDR3 has 15 amino acids. Germline values: CDR1 SGHRS, CDR2 YFSETQ. This chain's CDR3 is CASSERTGTFYGYTF. Full variable domain (missing parts from reference TRBV5-1 and TRBJ1-2): KAGVTQTPRYLIKTRGQQVTLSCSPISGHRSVSWYQQTPGQGLQFLFEYFSETQRNKGNFPGRFSGRQFSNSRSEMNVSTLELGDSALYLCASSERTGTFYGYTFGSGTRLTVV.

The rearrangement joins TRBV12-3 or TRBV12-4 to TRBJ2-3. The CDR3 extends over 13 amino acids. The CDR3 reads CASSFGVADTQYF.

This chain uses TRBV11-2 with TRBJ1-2; the TCRdb call, TRBD1, lacks DNA for checking. There are 15 residues in the CDR3. Germline V CDR1 and CDR2: SGHAT, FQNNGV. This CDR3 reads CASRPYSGQGLRYTF.

The rearrangement joins TRBV6-1 to TRBJ1-6; the TCRdb D gene call, TRBD1, has no DNA to confirm it. Germline V lookup: CDR1 MNHNS, CDR2 SASEGT. CDR3 length: 15 residues. CDR3: CASRPEMGRNSPLHF.

This chain connects TRBV3-1 to TRBJ1-6. In germline, CDR1 is LGHDT, CDR2 YNNKEL (reference sequence). The CDR3 is 15 amino acids. CDR3 loop: CASSQNGFGNSPLHF. The variable domain in full, completed from reference TRBV3-1 and TRBJ1-6, reads DTAVSQTPKYLVTQMGNDKSIKCEQNLGHDTMYWYKQDSKKFLKIMFSYNNKELIINETVPNRFSPKSPDKAHLNLHINSLELGDSAVYFCASSQNGFGNSPLHFGNGTRLTVT.